The clone carrying this TCR beta chain was detected once. This sample is drawn from a study of shared clonotypes between healthy human individuals. Here immunoSEQ multiplex PCR was the method, and the copy in TCRdb shows in-frame clones only, minus some. The sample records about half a million clones, around 73% being singletons. The TCR originated in a woman in her thirties or forties in good health. Some clones in this sample may be carry-over from other donors' samples. Sequenced material: PBMCs.

The CDR3 spells CASSFWKDYGYTF. CDR3 in DNA: TGTGCCAGCAGTTTCTGGAAAGACTATGGCTACACCTTC. The chain couples TRBV27 to TRBJ1-2; D is uncertain. This CDR3 has 13 residues. V lost 3 bases to trimming and J lost 3 bases, with 8 bases between them. The germline CDR1 and CDR2 sequences are MNHEY and SMNVEV (reference sequence).